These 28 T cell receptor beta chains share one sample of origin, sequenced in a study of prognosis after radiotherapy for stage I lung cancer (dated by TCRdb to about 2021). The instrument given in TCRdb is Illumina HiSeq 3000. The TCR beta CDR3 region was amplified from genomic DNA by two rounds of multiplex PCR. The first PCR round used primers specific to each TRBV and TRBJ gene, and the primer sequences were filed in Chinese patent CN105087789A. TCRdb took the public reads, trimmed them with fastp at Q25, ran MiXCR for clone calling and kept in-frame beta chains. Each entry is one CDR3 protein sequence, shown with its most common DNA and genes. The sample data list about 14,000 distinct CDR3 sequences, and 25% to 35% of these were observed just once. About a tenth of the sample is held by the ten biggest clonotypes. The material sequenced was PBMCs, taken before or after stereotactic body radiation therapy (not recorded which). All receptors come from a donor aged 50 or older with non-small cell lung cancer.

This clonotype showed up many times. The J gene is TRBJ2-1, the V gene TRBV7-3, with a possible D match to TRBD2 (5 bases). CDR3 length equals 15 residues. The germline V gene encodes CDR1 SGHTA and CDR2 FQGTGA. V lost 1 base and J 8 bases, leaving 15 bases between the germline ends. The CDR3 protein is CASSLKVSDMDEQFF. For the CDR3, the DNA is TGTGCCAGCAGCTTAAAGGTTAGCGACATGGATGAGCAGTTCTTC.

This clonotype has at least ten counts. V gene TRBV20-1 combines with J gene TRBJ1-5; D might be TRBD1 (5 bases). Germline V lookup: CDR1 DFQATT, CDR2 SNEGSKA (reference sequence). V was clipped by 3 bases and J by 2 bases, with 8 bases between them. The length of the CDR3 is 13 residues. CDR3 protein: CSASWGRNQPQHF. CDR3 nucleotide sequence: TGCAGTGCTAGTTGGGGACGCAATCAGCCCCAGCATTTT.

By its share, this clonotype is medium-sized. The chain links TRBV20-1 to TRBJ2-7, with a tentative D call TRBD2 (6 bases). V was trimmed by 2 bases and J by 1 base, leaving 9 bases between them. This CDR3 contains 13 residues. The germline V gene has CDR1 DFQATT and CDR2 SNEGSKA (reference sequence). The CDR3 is CSARPSVSYEQYF. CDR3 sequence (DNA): TGCAGTGCTAGACCTAGCGTTTCCTACGAGCAGTACTTC.

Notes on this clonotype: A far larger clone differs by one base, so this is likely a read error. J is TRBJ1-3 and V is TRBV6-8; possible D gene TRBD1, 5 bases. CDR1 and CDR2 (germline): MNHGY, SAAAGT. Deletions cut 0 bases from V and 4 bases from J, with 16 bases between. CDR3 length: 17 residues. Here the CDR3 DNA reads TGTGCCAGCAGTTACTCGATGTCAGGGACCATGGGAAACACCATATATTTT. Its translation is CASSYSMSGTMGNTIYF.

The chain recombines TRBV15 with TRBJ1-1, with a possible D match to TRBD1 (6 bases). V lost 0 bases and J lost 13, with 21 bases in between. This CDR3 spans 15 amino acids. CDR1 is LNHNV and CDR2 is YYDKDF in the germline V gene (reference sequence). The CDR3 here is CATSRDGGFGTEDFF. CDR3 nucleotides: TGTGCCACCAGCAGAGACGGGGGCTTCGGCACTGAGGATTTCTTT.

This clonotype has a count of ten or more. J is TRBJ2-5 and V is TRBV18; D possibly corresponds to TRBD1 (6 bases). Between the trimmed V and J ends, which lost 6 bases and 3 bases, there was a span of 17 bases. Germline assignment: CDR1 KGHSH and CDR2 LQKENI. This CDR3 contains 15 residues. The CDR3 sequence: CASSPAPGQKETQYF. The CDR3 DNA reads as TGTGCCAGCTCCCCCGCGCCCGGACAGAAAGAGACCCAGTACTTC.

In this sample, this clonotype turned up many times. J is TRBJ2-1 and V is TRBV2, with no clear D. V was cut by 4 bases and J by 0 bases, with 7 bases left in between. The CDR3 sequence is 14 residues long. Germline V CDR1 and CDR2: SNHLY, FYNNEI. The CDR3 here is CASSVSSSYNEQFF. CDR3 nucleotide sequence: TGTGCCAGCAGTGTTAGTAGCTCCTACAATGAGCAGTTCTTC. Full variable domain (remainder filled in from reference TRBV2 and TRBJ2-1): EPEVTQTPSHQVTQMGQEVILRCVPISNHLYFYWYRQILGQKVEFLVSFYNNEISEKSEIFDDQFSVERPDGSNFTLKIRSTKLEDSAMYFCASSVSSSYNEQFFGPGTRLTVL.

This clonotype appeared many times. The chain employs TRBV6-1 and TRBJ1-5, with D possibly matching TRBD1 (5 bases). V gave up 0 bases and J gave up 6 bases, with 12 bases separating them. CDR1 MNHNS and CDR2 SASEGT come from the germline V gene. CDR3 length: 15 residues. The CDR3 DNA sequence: TGTGCCAGCAGTGAAGCGGCAGGGTCAGGTCAGCCCCAGCATTTT. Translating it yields CASSEAAGSGQPQHF.

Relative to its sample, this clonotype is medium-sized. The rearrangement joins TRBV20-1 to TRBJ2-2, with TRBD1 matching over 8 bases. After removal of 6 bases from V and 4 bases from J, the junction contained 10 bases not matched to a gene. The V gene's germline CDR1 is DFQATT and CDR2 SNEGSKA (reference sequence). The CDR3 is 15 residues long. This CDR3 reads CSATPGGVGTGELFF. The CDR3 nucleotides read TGCAGTGCGACACCAGGGGGCGTTGGCACCGGGGAGCTGTTTTTT.

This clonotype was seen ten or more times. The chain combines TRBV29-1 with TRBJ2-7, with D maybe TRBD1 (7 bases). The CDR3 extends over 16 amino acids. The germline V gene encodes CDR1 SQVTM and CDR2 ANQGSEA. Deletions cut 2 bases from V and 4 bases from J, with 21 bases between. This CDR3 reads CSVEKRGTEVGYEQYF. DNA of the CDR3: TGCAGCGTTGAAAAACGCGGGACAGAGGTCGGGTACGAGCAGTACTTC.

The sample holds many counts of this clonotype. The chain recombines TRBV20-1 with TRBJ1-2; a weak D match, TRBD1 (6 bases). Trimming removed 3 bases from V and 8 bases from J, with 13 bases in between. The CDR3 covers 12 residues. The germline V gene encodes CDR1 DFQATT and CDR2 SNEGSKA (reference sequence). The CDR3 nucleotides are TGCAGTGCTAGCGCCAGGGGCGGCGGCTACACCTTC. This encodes CSASARGGGYTF.

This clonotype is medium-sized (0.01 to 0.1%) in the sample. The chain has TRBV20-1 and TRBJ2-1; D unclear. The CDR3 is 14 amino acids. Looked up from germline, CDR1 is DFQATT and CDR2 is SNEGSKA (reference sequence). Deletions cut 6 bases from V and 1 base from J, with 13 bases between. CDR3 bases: TGCAGTGCCCCCCAAACGTGGTCCTACAATGAGCAGTTCTTC. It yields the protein CSAPQTWSYNEQFF.

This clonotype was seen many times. CDR3 coding DNA: TGTGCCACCAGCAGAGATTTGGGGAACACTGAAGCTTTCTTT. Translation: CATSRDLGNTEAFF. V and J are TRBV15 and TRBJ1-1; D call uncertain. Germline CDR1 and CDR2: LNHNV and YYDKDF (reference sequence). Deletions cut 0 bases from V and 1 base from J, with 6 bases between. This CDR3 comprises 14 residues.

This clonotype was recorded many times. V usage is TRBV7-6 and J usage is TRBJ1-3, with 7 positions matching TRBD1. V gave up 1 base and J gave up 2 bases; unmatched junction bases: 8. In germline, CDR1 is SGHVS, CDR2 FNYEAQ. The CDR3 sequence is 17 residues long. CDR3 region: CASSLVGGTAPGNTIYF. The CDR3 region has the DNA TGTGCCAGCAGCTTAGTCGGTGGGACAGCCCCTGGAAACACCATATATTTT.

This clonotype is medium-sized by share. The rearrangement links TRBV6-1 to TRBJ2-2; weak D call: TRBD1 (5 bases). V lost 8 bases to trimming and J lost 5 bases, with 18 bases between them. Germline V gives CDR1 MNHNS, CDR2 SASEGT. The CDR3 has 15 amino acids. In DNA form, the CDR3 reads TGTGCCAGCTCCAAGGGGCGACCTTTTACCGGGGAGCTGTTTTTT. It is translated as CASSKGRPFTGELFF.

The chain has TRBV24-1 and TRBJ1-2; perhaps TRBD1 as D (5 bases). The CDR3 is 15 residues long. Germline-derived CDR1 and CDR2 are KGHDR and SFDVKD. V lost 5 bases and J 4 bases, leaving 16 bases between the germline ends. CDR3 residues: CATSGSGTVGYGYTF. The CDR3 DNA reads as TGTGCCACCAGTGGTTCGGGGACGGTTGGCTATGGCTACACCTTC.

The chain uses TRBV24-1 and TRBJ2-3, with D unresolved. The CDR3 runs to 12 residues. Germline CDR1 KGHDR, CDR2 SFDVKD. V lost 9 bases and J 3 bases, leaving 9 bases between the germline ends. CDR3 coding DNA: TGTGCCACCTTGGCTCTAACAGATACGCAGTATTTT. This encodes CATLALTDTQYF.

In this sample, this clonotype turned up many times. The CDR3 DNA is TGTGCCAGCTCACCACCGGGCCGCTCCGATCGGGAGACCCAGTACTTC. It translates to CASSPPGRSDRETQYF. This sequence joins TRBV18 and TRBJ2-5; D unresolved. The length of the CDR3 is 16 residues. The germline V gene has CDR1 KGHSH and CDR2 LQKENI. Trimming took off 0 bases at V and 5 bases at J, with 16 bases between the two ends. The whole variable domain, remainder taken from reference TRBV18 and TRBJ2-5, is NAGVMQNPRHLVRRRGQEARLRCSPMKGHSHVYWYRQLPEEGLKFMVYLQKENIIDESGMPKERFSAEFPKEGPSILRIQQVVRGDSAAYFCASSPPGRSDRETQYFGPGTRLLVL.

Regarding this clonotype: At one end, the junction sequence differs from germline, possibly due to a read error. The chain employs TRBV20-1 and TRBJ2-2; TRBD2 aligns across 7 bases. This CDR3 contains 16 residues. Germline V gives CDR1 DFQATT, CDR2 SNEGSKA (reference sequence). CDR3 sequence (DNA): TGCAGTGCTAGAGTTAGCGGGCGGGAGAACACCGTGGAGCTGTTTTTT. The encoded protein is CSARVSGRENTVELFF.

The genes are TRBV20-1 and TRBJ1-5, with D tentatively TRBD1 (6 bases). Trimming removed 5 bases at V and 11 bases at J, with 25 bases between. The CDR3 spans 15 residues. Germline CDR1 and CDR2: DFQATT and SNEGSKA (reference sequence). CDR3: CSAGRGGTPRVAQHF. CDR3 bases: TGCAGTGCTGGAAGAGGGGGGACTCCCCGGGTTGCCCAGCATTTT.

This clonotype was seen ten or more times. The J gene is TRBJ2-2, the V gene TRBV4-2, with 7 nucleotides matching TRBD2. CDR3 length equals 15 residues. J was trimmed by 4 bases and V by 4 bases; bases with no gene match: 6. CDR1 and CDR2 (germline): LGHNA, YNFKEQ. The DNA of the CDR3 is TGTGCCAGCAGCCGCCGAGCTAGCGGCACCGGGGAGCTGTTTTTT. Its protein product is CASSRRASGTGELFF.

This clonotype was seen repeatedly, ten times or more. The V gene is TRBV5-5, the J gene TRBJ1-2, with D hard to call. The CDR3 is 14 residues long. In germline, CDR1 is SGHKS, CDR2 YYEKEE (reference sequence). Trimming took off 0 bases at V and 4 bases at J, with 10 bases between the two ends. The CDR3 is CASSLAQGPYGYTF. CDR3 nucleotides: TGTGCCAGCAGCTTGGCACAAGGTCCCTATGGCTACACCTTC. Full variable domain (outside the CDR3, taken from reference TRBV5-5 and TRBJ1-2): DAGVTQSPTHLIKTRGQQVTLRCSPISGHKSVSWYQQVLGQGPQFIFQYYEKEERGRGNFPDRFSARQFPNYSSELNVNALLLGDSALYLCASSLAQGPYGYTFGSGTRLTVV.

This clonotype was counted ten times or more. The DNA of the CDR3 is TGTGCCAGCAGTTCATACCTCGGAGCGGGAGGGATTAACGAGCAGTACTTC. Its protein is CASSSYLGAGGINEQYF. The chain carries TRBV27 and TRBJ2-7, with 10 bases identical to TRBD2. Germline V gene lookup returns CDR1 MNHEY and CDR2 SMNVEV (reference sequence). This CDR3 spans 17 amino acids. V gave up 4 bases and J gave up 5 bases; unmatched junction bases: 14.

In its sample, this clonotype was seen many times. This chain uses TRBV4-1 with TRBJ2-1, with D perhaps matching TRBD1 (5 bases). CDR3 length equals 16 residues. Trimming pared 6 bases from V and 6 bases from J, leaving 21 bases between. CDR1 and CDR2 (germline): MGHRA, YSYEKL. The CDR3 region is CASRGRLGALSNEQFF. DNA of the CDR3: TGCGCCAGCAGGGGCCGCCTAGGGGCCTTAAGCAATGAGCAGTTCTTC.

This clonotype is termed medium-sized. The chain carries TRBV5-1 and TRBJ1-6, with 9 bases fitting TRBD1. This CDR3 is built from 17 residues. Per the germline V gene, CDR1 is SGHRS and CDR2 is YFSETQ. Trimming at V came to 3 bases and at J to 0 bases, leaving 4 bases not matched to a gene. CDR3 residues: CASSSGTGTSYNSPLHF. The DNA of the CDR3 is TGCGCCAGCAGCTCGGGGACAGGGACCTCCTATAATTCACCCCTCCACTTT.

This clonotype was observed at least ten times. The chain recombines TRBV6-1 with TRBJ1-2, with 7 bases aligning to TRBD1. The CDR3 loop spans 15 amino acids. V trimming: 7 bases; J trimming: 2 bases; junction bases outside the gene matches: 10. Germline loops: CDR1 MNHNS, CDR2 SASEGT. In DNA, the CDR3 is TGTGCCAGCATTCGCGACAGGGAGGGGAACTATGGCTACACCTTC. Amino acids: CASIRDREGNYGYTF.

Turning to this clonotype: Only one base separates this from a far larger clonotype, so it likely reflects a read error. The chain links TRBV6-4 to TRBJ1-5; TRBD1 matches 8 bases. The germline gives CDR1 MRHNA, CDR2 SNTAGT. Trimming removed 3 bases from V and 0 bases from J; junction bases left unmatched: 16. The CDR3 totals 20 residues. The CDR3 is CASSEHHKRQGRISNQPQHF. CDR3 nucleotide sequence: TGTGCCAGCAGTGAGCATCATAAGCGACAGGGGCGTATTAGCAATCAGCCCCAGCATTTT.

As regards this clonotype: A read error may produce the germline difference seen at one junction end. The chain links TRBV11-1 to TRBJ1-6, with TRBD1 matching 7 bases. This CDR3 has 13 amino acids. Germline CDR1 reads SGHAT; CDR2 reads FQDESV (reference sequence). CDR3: CVSSPGQGAPLHF. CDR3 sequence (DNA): TGTGTCAGCAGCCCGGGGCAGGGGGCACCCCTCCACTTT.